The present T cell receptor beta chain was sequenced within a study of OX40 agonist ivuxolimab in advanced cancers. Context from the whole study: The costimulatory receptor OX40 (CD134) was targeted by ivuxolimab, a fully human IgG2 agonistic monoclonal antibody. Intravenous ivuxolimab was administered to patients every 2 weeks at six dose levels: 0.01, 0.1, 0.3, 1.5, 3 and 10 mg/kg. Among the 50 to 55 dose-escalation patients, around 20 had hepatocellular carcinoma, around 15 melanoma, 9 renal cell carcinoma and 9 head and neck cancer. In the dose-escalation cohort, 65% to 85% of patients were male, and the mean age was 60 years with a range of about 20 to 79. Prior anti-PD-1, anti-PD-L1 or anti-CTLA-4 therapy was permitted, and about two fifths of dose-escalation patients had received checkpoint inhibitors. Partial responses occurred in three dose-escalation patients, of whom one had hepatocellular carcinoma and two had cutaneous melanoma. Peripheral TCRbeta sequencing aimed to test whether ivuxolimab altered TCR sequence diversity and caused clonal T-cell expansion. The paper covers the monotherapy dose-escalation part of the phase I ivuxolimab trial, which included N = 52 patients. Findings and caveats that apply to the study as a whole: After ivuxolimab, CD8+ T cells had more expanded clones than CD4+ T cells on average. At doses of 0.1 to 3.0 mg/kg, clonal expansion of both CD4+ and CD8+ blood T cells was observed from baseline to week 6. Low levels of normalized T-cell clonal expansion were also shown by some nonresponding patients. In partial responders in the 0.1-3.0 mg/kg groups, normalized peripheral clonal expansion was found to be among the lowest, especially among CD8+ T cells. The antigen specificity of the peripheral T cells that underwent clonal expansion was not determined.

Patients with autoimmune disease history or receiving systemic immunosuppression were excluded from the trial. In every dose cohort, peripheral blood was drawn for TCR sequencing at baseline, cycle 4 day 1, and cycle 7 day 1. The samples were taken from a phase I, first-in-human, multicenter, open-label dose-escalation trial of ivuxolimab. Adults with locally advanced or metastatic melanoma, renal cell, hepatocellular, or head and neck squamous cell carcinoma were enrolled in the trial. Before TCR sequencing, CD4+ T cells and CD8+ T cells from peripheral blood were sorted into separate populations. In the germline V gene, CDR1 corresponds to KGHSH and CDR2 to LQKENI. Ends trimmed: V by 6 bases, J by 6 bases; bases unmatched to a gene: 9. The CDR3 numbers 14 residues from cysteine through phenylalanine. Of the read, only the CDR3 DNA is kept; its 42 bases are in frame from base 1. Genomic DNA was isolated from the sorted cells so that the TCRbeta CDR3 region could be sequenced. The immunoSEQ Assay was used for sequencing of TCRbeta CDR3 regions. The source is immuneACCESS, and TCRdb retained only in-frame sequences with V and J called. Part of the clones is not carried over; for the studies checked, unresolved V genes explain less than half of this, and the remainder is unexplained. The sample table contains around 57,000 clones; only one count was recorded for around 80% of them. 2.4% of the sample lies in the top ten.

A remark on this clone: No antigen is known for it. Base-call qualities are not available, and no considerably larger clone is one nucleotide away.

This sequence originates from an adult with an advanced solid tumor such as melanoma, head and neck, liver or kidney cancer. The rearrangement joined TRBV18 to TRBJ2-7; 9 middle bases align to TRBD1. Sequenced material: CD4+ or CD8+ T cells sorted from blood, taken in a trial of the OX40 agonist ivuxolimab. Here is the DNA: TGTGCCAGCTCCCCCGGGACAGGGATGTTCGAGCAGTACTTC. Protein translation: CASSPGTGMFEQYF.